This entry is about one T cell receptor beta chain. What it binds is unknown. The sample is drawn from a study of T cell responses to AZD1222 COVID-19 vaccine. Study conclusions and caveats: The span of vaccine-associated CD4 TCRs extended across spike, with dominance at 160-218 and 743-854. Clonal diversity was possibly underestimated; the donors were predominantly white British and more often female. There were repertoire samples only from the period after the peak T cell response.

The data were produced by immunoSEQ multiplex PCR, yet TCRdb's version contains in-frame clones alone and is incomplete. The sample holds 100,000 to 150,000 clones; less than 90% are singletons and the top ten take around 30%. The clonotype was recovered from an adult in good health. Sequencing was performed on peripheral blood, taken on day 0 of AZD1222 vaccination.

CDR3 region: CASSEADRRTDTQYF. The CDR3 DNA reads as TGTGCCAGCAGTGAAGCGGACAGAAGGACAGATACGCAGTATTTT. This rearrangement joins TRBV6-1 to TRBJ2-3; D perhaps matches TRBD1 (6 bases). Trimming removed 0 bases at V and 3 bases at J, with 10 bases between. This CDR3 comprises 15 residues. The germline gives CDR1 MNHNS, CDR2 SASEGT.